This TCR beta chain was captured by sequencing in a study of shared clonotypes between healthy human individuals. About the research overall: Two women and a few men aged 18 to 49 made up the donors. The study, taken as a whole, reports: Only blood underwent sampling, and tissue repertoires likely differ.

Concerning this clone: Antigen: not known.

Sequencing was performed with immunoSEQ multiplex PCR; in TCRdb, only in-frame clones are kept and a portion is missing. The repertoire has approximately 480,000 clones, about three quarters of them found once; the top ten carry roughly an eighth. Extraction of genomic DNA in unsorted samples used about 90 million PBMCs. CDR1 SQVTM and CDR2 ANQGSEA come from the germline V gene. The V gene end was trimmed by 3 bases and the J gene end by 5 bases; junction bases not matched to a gene: 11. The CDR3 sequence is 16 residues long. The V call is TRBV29-1, the J call TRBJ2-3; 10 bases line up with TRBD2. Input material: PBMCs. The receptor was derived from a woman between 40 and 50 years old in good health. Some clones in this sample may be carry-over from other donors' samples. CDR3 region: CSVEGLAGEWVDTQYF. The CDR3 nucleotides are TGCAGCGTTGAGGGGCTAGCGGGAGAGTGGGTAGATACGCAGTATTTT.